This T cell receptor beta chain was recorded in a study of blood T cell repertoires in COVID-19. Whole-study context: PBMCs, B-cell-depleted T cells, or T cells provided the cDNA or gDNA that made up the material.

Sequencing used immunoSEQ multiplex PCR; TCRdb keeps in-frame clones, though not all of them. Found here are hundreds of thousands of clones, about 80% of them singletons; the top ten hold 6.5% to 9%. The CDR3 spans 16 residues. V dropped 6 bases and J dropped 0 bases, with 15 bases sitting between them. The germline V gene encodes CDR1 MDHEN and CDR2 SYDVKM. This clone is a singleton in its sample. The V and J genes are TRBV28 and TRBJ1-5; D is ambiguous. This sequence was found in a woman aged 45-65 years with acute or convalescent COVID-19. Sequenced: peripheral blood. The CDR3 spells CASSNPQSYSNQPQHF. The CDR3 bases are TGTGCCAGCAGCAACCCGCAGTCATATAGCAATCAGCCCCAGCATTTT. Full variable domain (rest looked up from reference TRBV28 and TRBJ1-5): DVKVTQSSRYLVKRTGEKVFLECVQDMDHENMFWYRQDPGLGLRLIYFSYDVKMKEKGDIPEGYSVSREKKERFSLILESASTNQTSMYLCASSNPQSYSNQPQHFGDGTRLSIL.